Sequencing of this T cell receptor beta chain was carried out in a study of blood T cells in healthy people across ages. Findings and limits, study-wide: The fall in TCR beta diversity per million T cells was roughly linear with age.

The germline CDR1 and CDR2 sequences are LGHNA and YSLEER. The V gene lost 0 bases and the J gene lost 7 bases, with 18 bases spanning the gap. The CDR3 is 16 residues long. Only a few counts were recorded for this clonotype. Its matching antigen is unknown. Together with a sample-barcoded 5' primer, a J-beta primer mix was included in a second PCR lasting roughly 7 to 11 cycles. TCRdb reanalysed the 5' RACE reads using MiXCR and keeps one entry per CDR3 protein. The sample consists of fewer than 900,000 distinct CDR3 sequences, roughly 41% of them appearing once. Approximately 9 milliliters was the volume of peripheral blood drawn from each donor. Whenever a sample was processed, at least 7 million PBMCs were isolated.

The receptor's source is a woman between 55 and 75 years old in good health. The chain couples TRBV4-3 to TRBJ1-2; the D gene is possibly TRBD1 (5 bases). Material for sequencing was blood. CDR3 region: CASSQDSGGGFSGYTF. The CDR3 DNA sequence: TGCGCCAGCAGCCAAGATAGTGGCGGGGGTTTTTCTGGCTACACCTTC.